The clone carrying this T cell receptor beta chain showed up many times. Its target is unknown. There were TCR beta CDR3 regions amplified from RNA transcripts. The HTBI set primed first-round TCR CDR3 RT-PCR. TCRdb re-analysed the multiplex PCR reads in MiXCR, keeping a single row per CDR3 protein. The table lists about 420,000 distinct CDR3 sequences, about 15% of them singletons, with 7.5% to 8% in the top ten. The sample originates from a study of T cells in Graves' hyperthyroidism and ophthalmopathy. Study observations and caveats: Researchers found most expanded thyroid clonotypes above 0.001 in blood as well. Ophthalmopathy was told apart from stable hyperthyroidism by a 13 V-J model.

The sample comprised blood. The sequence was collected from a woman in her late teens or twenties with Graves' hyperthyroidism.

Here the CDR3 DNA reads TGTGCCAGCCGGAGGGGGACAGCCTACGAGCAGTACTTC. It yields the protein CASRRGTAYEQYF. This chain uses TRBV6-1 with TRBJ2-7; perhaps TRBD1 as D (7 bases). Germline CDR1 MNHNS, CDR2 SASEGT. V lost 8 bases, J lost 2 bases, and 13 bases lay in between. There are 13 residues in the CDR3.